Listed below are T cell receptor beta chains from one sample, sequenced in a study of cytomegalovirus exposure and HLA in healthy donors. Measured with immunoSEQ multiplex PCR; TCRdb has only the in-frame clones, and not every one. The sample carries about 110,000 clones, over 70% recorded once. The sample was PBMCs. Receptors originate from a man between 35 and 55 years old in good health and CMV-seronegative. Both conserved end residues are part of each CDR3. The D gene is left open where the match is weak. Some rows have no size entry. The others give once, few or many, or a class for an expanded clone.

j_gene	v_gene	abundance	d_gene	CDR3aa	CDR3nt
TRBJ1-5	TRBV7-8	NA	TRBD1	CASSLVLGTDRSNQPQHF	TGTGCCAGCAGCTTAGTCTTAGGGACAGACAGGAGCAATCAGCCCCAGCATTTT
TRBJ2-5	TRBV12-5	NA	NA	CASGLVPVPPETQYF	TGTGCTAGTGGTTTGGTACCAGTCCCTCCCGAGACCCAGTACTTC
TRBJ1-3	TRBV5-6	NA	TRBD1	CASSPRTGVNGNTIYF	TGTGCCAGCAGCCCTCGGACAGGGGTGAATGGAAACACCATATATTTT
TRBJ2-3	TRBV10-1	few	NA	CASSENLGPDTQYF	TGCGCCAGCAGTGAGAACTTGGGGCCAGATACGCAGTATTTT
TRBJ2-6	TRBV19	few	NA	CASTPTGESGANVLTF	TGTGCCAGTACCCCAACGGGGGAAAGTGGGGCCAACGTCCTGACTTTC
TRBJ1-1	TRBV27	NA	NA	CASSPLLGGTEAFF	TGTGCCAGCAGTCCACTCCTCGGGGGCACTGAAGCTTTCTTT
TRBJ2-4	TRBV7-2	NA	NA	CASSSLGIQYF	TGTGCCAGCAGCTCCCTAGGCATTCAGTACTTC
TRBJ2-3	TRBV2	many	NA	CASSGTWSDTQYF	TGTGCCAGCAGTGGGACTTGGTCAGATACGCAGTATTTT
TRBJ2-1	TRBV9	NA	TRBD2	CASSAGLAGGSYNEQFF	TGTGCCAGCAGCGCAGGCCTAGCGGGAGGTTCCTACAATGAGCAGTTCTTC
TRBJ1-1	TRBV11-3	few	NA	CASSLRGNTEAFF	TGTGCCAGCAGCTTACGGGGGAACACTGAAGCTTTCTTT
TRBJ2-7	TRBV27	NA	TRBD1	CASRWTGGTYEQYF	TGTGCCAGCAGATGGACAGGGGGCACCTACGAGCAGTACTTC
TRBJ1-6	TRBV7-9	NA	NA	CASSLEKRQKSPLHF	TGTGCCAGCAGCTTAGAAAAGCGGCAGAAGTCACCCCTCCACTTT
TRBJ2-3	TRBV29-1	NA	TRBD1	CSGKTGSTDTQYF	TGCAGCGGTAAGACAGGGAGCACAGATACGCAGTATTTT
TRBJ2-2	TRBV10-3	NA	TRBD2	CAISDRGGSGELFF	TGTGCCATCAGTGACCGGGGGGGGTCCGGGGAGCTGTTTTTT
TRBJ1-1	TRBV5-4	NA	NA	CASSPGTRNTEAFF	TGTGCCAGCAGCCCGGGGACAAGGAACACTGAAGCTTTCTTT
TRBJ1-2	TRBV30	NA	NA	CAWKGLGTFDYGYTF	TGTGCCTGGAAGGGTTTGGGGACTTTTGACTATGGCTACACCTTC
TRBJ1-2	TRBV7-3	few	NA	CASSLSTGNGYTF	TGTGCCAGCAGCCTATCCACAGGGAATGGCTACACCTTC
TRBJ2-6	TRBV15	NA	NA	CATSRESESAGANVLTF	TGTGCCACCAGCAGAGAATCCGAGAGTGCTGGGGCCAACGTCCTGACTTTC
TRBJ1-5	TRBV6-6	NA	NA	CASSWASGSNQPQHF	TGTGCCAGCAGTTGGGCCTCTGGGAGCAATCAGCCCCAGCATTTT
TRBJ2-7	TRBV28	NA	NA	CASSLNSPYEQYF	TGTGCCAGCAGTTTAAACAGTCCCTACGAGCAGTACTTC
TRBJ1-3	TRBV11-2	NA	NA	CASSSVSAGNTIYF	TGTGCCAGCAGCTCAGTGTCTGCTGGAAACACCATATATTTT
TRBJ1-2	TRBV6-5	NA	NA	CASSLGQEYGYTF	TGTGCCAGCAGCCTGGGGCAGGAGTATGGCTACACCTTC
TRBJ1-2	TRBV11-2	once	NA	CASSLDRYGYTF	TGTGCCAGCAGCTTAGACCGGTATGGCTACACCTTC
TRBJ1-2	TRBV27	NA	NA	CASSASGRNYGYTF	TGTGCCAGCAGCGCCTCCGGCAGGAACTATGGCTACACCTTC
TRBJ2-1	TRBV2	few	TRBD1	CASSGYSGTGGKNEQFF	TGTGCCAGCAGCGGATACTCCGGGACAGGGGGTAAGAATGAGCAGTTCTTC
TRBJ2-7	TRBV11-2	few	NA	CASSPIEGVSSYEQYF	TGTGCCAGCAGCCCGATCGAAGGGGTTTCCTCCTACGAGCAGTACTTC
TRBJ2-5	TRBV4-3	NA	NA	CASSQEWGRETQYF	TGCGCCAGCAGCCAAGAATGGGGGAGGGAGACCCAGTACTTC
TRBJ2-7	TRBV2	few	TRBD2	CASRAPGGAGGYEQYF	TGTGCCAGCAGAGCCCCGGGGGGAGCGGGAGGCTACGAGCAGTACTTC
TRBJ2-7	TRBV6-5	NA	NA	CASSPNWEGASEQYF	TGTGCCAGCAGCCCTAACTGGGAAGGGGCCTCCGAGCAGTACTTC
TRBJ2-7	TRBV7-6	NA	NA	CASSPRGGSGKSYEQYF	TGTGCCAGCAGCCCTCGTGGGGGGAGCGGAAAATCCTACGAGCAGTACTTC
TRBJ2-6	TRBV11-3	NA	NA	CASSLEVSPGANVLTF	TGTGCCAGCAGCTTAGAAGTGAGTCCTGGGGCCAACGTCCTGACTTTC
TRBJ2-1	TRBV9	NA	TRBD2	CASSVGDYRAWDEQFF	TGTGCCAGCAGCGTAGGGGACTACCGGGCTTGGGATGAGCAGTTCTTC
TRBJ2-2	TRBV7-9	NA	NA	CASSLRGRGKNTGELFF	TGTGCCAGCAGCTTAAGGGGGCGGGGAAAGAACACCGGGGAGCTGTTTTTT
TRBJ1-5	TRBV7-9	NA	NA	CASSFSGTSSNQPQHF	TGTGCCAGCAGCTTTTCGGGAACTTCCAGCAATCAGCCCCAGCATTTT
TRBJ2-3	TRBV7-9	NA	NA	CASSSGLREDTDTQYF	TGTGCCAGCAGCTCAGGCCTGAGGGAAGACACAGATACGCAGTATTTT
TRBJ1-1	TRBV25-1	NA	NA	CASSASNQVEAFF	TGTGCCAGCAGTGCGTCAAACCAGGTTGAAGCTTTCTTT
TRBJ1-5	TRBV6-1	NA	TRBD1	CASRAGQESGQPQHF	TGTGCCAGCAGGGCCGGACAGGAAAGCGGTCAGCCCCAGCATTTT
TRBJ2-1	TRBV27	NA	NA	CASSLLGGLGNEQFF	TGTGCCAGCAGTTTATTGGGGGGACTGGGGAATGAGCAGTTCTTC
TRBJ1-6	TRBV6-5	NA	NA	CASSLRESRSPLHF	TGTGCCAGCAGTCTCCGGGAGAGCCGTTCACCCCTCCACTTT
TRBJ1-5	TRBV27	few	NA	CASSLTGNQPQHF	TGTGCCAGCAGTTTAACAGGGAATCAGCCCCAGCATTTT
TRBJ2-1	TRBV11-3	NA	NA	CASSSSTGHPYNEQFF	TGTGCCAGCAGCTCATCAACGGGACACCCCTACAATGAGCAGTTCTTC
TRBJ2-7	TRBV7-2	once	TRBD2	CASSSPKREGPLYEQYF	TGTGCCAGCAGCTCACCCAAGCGGGAGGGCCCTCTCTACGAGCAGTACTTC
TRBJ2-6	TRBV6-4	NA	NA	CASSPSGTGANVLTF	TGTGCCAGCAGTCCTTCAGGGACTGGGGCCAACGTCCTGACTTTC
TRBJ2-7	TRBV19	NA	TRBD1	CASSPGTGGFEQYF	TGTGCCAGTAGTCCCGGGACAGGAGGATTCGAGCAGTACTTC
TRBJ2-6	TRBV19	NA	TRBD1	CASSPRDRSSGANVLTF	TGTGCCAGTAGTCCTCGGGACAGGTCCTCTGGGGCCAACGTCCTGACTTTC
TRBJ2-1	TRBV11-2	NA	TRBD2	CASSLKGPGGTYEQFF	TGTGCCAGCAGCTTAAAGGGGCCGGGAGGTACATATGAGCAGTTCTTC
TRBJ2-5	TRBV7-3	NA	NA	CASGVTVQETQYF	TGTGCCAGCGGTGTGACAGTCCAAGAGACCCAGTACTTC
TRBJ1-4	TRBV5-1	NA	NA	CASSQQDNEKLFF	TGCGCCAGCAGCCAGCAGGATAATGAAAAACTGTTTTTT
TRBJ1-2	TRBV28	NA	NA	CASSRGGNYGYTF	TGTGCCAGCAGCCGGGGAGGTAACTATGGCTACACCTTC
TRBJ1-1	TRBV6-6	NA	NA	CASSPDKGAEAFF	TGTGCCAGCAGTCCCGACAAGGGAGCTGAAGCTTTCTTT
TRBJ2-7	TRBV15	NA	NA	CATSRPGTDEQYF	TGTGCCACCAGCAGACCCGGGACTGACGAGCAGTACTTC
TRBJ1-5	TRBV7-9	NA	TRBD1	CASSLTGGAGQPQHF	TGTGCCAGCAGCCTCACAGGGGGCGCGGGTCAGCCCCAGCATTTT